The 13 T cell receptor beta chains listed next were all sequenced from one sample in a study of blood T cell repertoires in COVID-19. TCRdb's copy holds only in-frame clones and misses some; the assay was immunoSEQ multiplex PCR. The profile shows about 110,000 clones, roughly 80% of them singletons. Sequenced: peripheral blood. All receptors derive from a man aged 45-65 years with acute or convalescent COVID-19.

Turning to this clone: Other nucleotide sequences in the sample specify the same CDR3. CDR3 in amino acids: CASSYSGGGNSPLHF. Written as DNA, the CDR3 is TGTGCCAGCAGTTACTCTGGGGGAGGAAATTCACCCCTCCACTTT. J is TRBJ1-6 and V is TRBV6-5; D is perhaps TRBD1 (5 bases). The CDR3 sequence is 15 residues long. Germline CDR1 reads MNHEY; CDR2 reads SVGAGI. Trimming took off 0 bases at V and 7 bases at J, with 10 bases between the two ends.

The chain recombines TRBV15 with TRBJ2-1; 11 nucleotides align to TRBD2. With 0 bases clipped from V and 8 bases from J, the junction kept 6 bases outside the gene matches. Germline CDR1 reads LNHNV; CDR2 reads YYDKDF (reference sequence). The CDR3 loop spans 16 amino acids. The CDR3 DNA follows: TGTGCCACCAGCAGAGATCGTAGCGGGGGGGCCTATGAGCAGTTCTTC. Translating gives CATSRDRSGGAYEQFF.

The V call is TRBV19, the J call TRBJ1-2; unclear D gene. V was shortened by 0 bases and J by 8 bases, with 13 bases between the two germline ends. Germline V gene sequence: CDR1 LNHDA, CDR2 SQIVND (reference sequence). This CDR3 comprises 14 residues. In DNA form, the CDR3 reads TGTGCCAGTAGTATAGAGTATAGTGGGAGAGGCTACACCTTC. This encodes CASSIEYSGRGYTF.

CDR3 amino acids: CASSLRLNSYNSPLHF. The CDR3 DNA is TGTGCCAGCAGTTTACGCCTAAACTCCTATAATTCACCCCTCCACTTT. The chain uses TRBV28 and TRBJ1-6; no clear D gene. Germline CDR1 MDHEN, CDR2 SYDVKM. Trimming stripped 2 bases from V and 0 bases from J, with 8 bases between. CDR3 length: 16 amino acids.

This rearrangement joins TRBV2 to TRBJ2-5; D not certain. V was pared by 4 bases and J by 1 base, with 7 bases between. This CDR3 is built from 13 residues. Germline V CDR1 and CDR2: SNHLY, FYNNEI. Here the CDR3 DNA reads TGTGCCAGCAGTGGAGGAAGCCAAGAGACCCAGTACTTC. It codes for CASSGGSQETQYF.

The chain employs TRBV6-2 or TRBV6-3 and TRBJ1-2; D ambiguous. Germline V gene sequence: CDR1 MNHEY, CDR2 SVGEGT. V lost 6 bases and J lost 6, with 20 bases in between. The CDR3 has 15 residues. The chain's CDR3 is CASSQPPGRLDGYTF. The CDR3, as DNA: TGTGCCAGCAGCCAACCGCCCGGTCGGCTAGATGGCTACACCTTC.

The V and J genes are TRBV7-6 and TRBJ1-3; D unclear. There are 15 residues in the CDR3. CDR1 and CDR2 from the germline V gene are SGHVS and FNYEAQ. Trimming took off 0 bases at V and 0 bases at J, with 6 bases between the two ends. For the CDR3, the DNA is TGTGCCAGCAGCTTAGCGGAGTTCTCTGGAAACACCATATATTTT. It encodes CASSLAEFSGNTIYF.

The rearrangement uses TRBV19 and TRBJ1-5; D gene uncertain. CDR1 is LNHDA, CDR2 SQIVND, per germline (reference sequence). Trimming removed 3 bases at V and 1 base at J, with 4 bases between. There are 13 residues in the CDR3. Written as DNA, the CDR3 is TGTGCCAGTAGTATGGAGAGCAATCAGCCCCAGCATTTT. It encodes CASSMESNQPQHF.

V usage is TRBV4-1 and J usage is TRBJ1-4, with 9 nucleotides matching TRBD1. Germline CDR1 is MGHRA and CDR2 is YSYEKL. V trimming: 4 bases; J trimming: 3 bases; junction bases outside the gene matches: 6. This CDR3 has 16 residues. CDR3 sequence (DNA): TGCGCCAGCAGCCGATTAAGGACAGGGGCTAATGAAAAACTGTTTTTT. Amino acid sequence: CASSRLRTGANEKLFF.

The V call is TRBV28, the J call TRBJ1-5, with 10 positions matching TRBD1. V lost 4 bases, J lost 5 bases, and 8 bases stayed unmatched. The CDR3 sequence is 16 residues long. The germline V gene encodes CDR1 MDHEN and CDR2 SYDVKM. CDR3 residues: CASSSTWTGGDQPQHF. CDR3 nucleotides: TGTGCCAGCAGTTCGACATGGACAGGGGGGGATCAGCCCCAGCATTTT.

V usage is TRBV20-1 and J usage is TRBJ1-2, with TRBD1 matching 8 bases. Per germline, CDR1 DFQATT and CDR2 SNEGSKA (reference sequence). The CDR3 is 13 amino acids. Losses at the gene ends were 3 bases for V and 8 bases for J; bases not matched to a gene: 8. This chain's CDR3 is CSASRVTGEGYTF. CDR3 bases: TGCAGTGCTAGTCGTGTGACAGGGGAAGGCTACACCTTC.

This sequence joins TRBV5-1 and TRBJ2-3; TRBD2 agrees at 7 bases. The germline gives CDR1 SGHRS, CDR2 YFSETQ. The CDR3 runs 12 residues. The J segment lost 5 bases and the V segment lost 7 bases, leaving 4 bases of the junction unmatched. CDR3 coding DNA: TGCGCCAGCTCGACGGGGGGAGATACGCAGTATTTT. This sequence encodes CASSTGGDTQYF.

This chain links TRBV4-1 with TRBJ1-2; TRBD1 matches at 8 bases. CDR3 length: 16 residues. The germline V gene has CDR1 MGHRA and CDR2 YSYEKL. J gave up 5 bases and V 1 base, and 9 bases lay outside the gene matches. The CDR3 sequence is CASSQVGQGAWYGYTF. CDR3 bases: TGCGCCAGCAGCCAAGTGGGGCAGGGGGCTTGGTATGGCTACACCTTC.